The 14 T cell receptor beta chains presented below share a single source sample, sequenced in a study of T cell clonality in common variable immunodeficiency. Findings of the study overall: Common variable immunodeficiency TCR beta sequences reportedly had fewer deletions and N-nucleotide insertions.

The antigens of these receptors remain unknown. Measured with immunoSEQ multiplex PCR; TCRdb has only the in-frame clones, and not every one. The sample shows tens of thousands of clones, none of them appearing just once. The sequencing sample was made of peripheral blood mononuclear cells. These receptor sequences come from a human donor with common variable immunodeficiency.

This clone is labeled medium-sized. The missing CDR3 end, 3 residues past where the read stops, is filled in from the germline J gene. The V gene is TRBV20-1, the J gene TRBJ2-3; 11 positions agree with TRBD2. V shed 3 bases and J 5 bases; nucleotides not matched to a gene: 7. The CDR3 has 15 residues. Germline loops: CDR1 DFQATT, CDR2 SNEGSKA (reference sequence). The CDR3 region is CSARDSGRALDTQYF. The sequenced part of the CDR3 DNA is TGCAGTGCTAGGGATAGCGGGAGGGCCTTAGATACG.

This clone occurred many times. This chain's CDR3 is CASNPTGGIQPQHF. Incomplete CDR3 DNA: TGTGCCAGTAACCCTACAGGGGGCATACAGCCC. The chain has TRBV19 and TRBJ1-5; 9 bases match TRBD1. The CDR3 extends 3 residues past the end of the read, so its final part is completed from the germline J gene. V shed 7 bases and J 7 bases; nucleotides not matched to a gene: 8. The CDR3 sequence is 14 residues long. The germline V gene has CDR1 LNHDA and CDR2 SQIVND (reference sequence).

CDR3 residues: CASSIAGQLSYEQYF. The CDR3 bases that were read are TGTGCCAGTAGTATAGCGGGACAGCTGTCCTACGAG. The chain links TRBV19 to TRBJ2-7; TRBD1 matches at 7 bases. Read sequence stops 3 residues before the CDR3 end, and the germline J gene provides the missing end. CDR3 length equals 15 residues. CDR1 LNHDA and CDR2 SQIVND come from the germline V gene (reference sequence). V shed 1 base, J shed 1 base, and the junction held 4 bases outside the gene matches.

The sample holds many counts of this clone. Coverage ceases 3 residues before the CDR3 finishes, and the germline J gene fills in the end. This sequence joins TRBV19 and TRBJ1-2, with TRBD1 as a possible D gene (6 bases). Germline V lookup: CDR1 LNHDA, CDR2 SQIVND (reference sequence). The germline V and J ends were trimmed by 5 bases and 4 bases, with 14 bases remaining between them. The CDR3 extends over 14 amino acids. This CDR3 reads CASSPAQGSYGYTF. CDR3 DNA, as far as it was read: TGTGCCAGTAGTCCCGCTCAGGGGTCCTATGGC.

This clone was seen ten or more times. The missing CDR3 end, 3 residues past where the read stops, is filled in from the germline J gene. V gene TRBV6-2 or TRBV6-3 combines with J gene TRBJ1-2; perhaps TRBD1 as D (5 bases). The germline V and J ends were trimmed by 6 bases and 4 bases, with 12 bases remaining between them. From germline, CDR1 is MNHEY and CDR2 SVGEGT. The CDR3 is made up of 13 amino acids. Partial CDR3 DNA: TGTGCCAGCAGCCGTGACAGCGTCTATGGC. Its translation is CASSRDSVYG. The full CDR3 protein reads CASSRDSVYGYTF.

This clone was seen ten or more times. With the read ending 3 residues before the CDR3 end, the germline J gene is used to fill in that end. This sequence joins TRBV5-1 and TRBJ1-1; 8 bases agree with TRBD1. Germline V lookup: CDR1 SGHRS, CDR2 YFSETQ. J lost 0 bases, V lost 2 bases, and 0 bases had no gene match. CDR3 size: 14 residues. This CDR3 is CASSFRGLNTEAFF. Partial CDR3 DNA: TGCGCCAGCAGCTTCAGGGGGCTGAACACTGAA.

This clone occurred many times. The DNA ends 3 residues before the CDR3 does, and the rest of the CDR3 is filled in from the germline J gene. This rearrangement joins TRBV29-1 to TRBJ2-2; 7 nucleotides agree with TRBD1. Germline CDR1 is SQVTM and CDR2 is ANQGSEA. V dropped 6 bases and J dropped 6; count of bases not matched to a gene: 10. CDR3 length: 14 residues. The DNA read from the CDR3 is TGCAGCGTAGCCCAGACAGGGCCGGCCGGGGAG. It yields the protein CSVAQTGPAGE. Given in full, the CDR3 is CSVAQTGPAGELFF.

This clone has a handful of counts. Read data end 3 residues before the CDR3 end; the end is taken from the germline J gene. The chain is built from TRBV5-1 and TRBJ2-3; 8 bases align to TRBD2. V lost 0 bases and J lost 5; bases outside the gene matches: 2. The CDR3 loop spans 14 amino acids. Germline lookup yields CDR1 SGHRS and CDR2 YFSETQ. CDR3 protein: CASSLESGGDTQYF. CDR3 bases read: TGCGCCAGCAGCTTGGAGAGCGGGGGAGATACG.

This clone was seen at least ten times. The read terminates 3 residues ahead of where the CDR3 ends, so the germline J gene completes it. The chain carries TRBV18 and TRBJ2-1; D unclear. The CDR3 runs 15 residues. CDR1 and CDR2 from the germline V gene are KGHSH and LQKENI. V was clipped by 3 bases and J by 0 bases, with 9 bases between them. CDR3 sequence: CASSPEVSSYNEQFF. The covered CDR3 bases are TGTGCCAGCTCACCTGAGGTGAGCTCCTACAATGAG.

This clone appeared many times. The read halts 3 residues ahead of the CDR3 end, with the missing end drawn from the germline J gene. The same CDR3 arises from other DNA sequences in this sample as well. The gene calls are TRBV10-2 and TRBJ2-1; D not certain. Trimming removed 3 bases at V and 4 bases at J, with 7 bases between. CDR3 size: 13 residues. Germline CDR1 reads WSHSY; CDR2 reads SAAADI. CDR3 loop: CASSETPYNEQFF. The part of the CDR3 DNA that was read is TGCGCCAGCAGTGAAACTCCGTACAATGAG.

This clone occurred many times. The missing CDR3 end, 3 residues past where the read stops, is filled in from the germline J gene. The chain carries TRBV20-1 and TRBJ2-2; 8 bases are a match to TRBD1. The V gene's germline CDR1 is DFQATT and CDR2 SNEGSKA (reference sequence). The junction had 2 bases not matched to a gene; V was cut back by 3 bases and J by 5 bases. The CDR3 spans 13 residues. CDR3 in amino acids: CSARDRETGELFF. CDR3 DNA (partial): TGCAGTGCTAGGGACAGGGAAACCGGGGAG.

The sample holds many counts of this clone. The read terminates 3 residues before the CDR3 end, so the remaining end is supplied by the germline J gene. The J gene is TRBJ2-3, the V gene TRBV29-1; 10 bases match TRBD2. CDR1 and CDR2 from the germline V gene are SQVTM and ANQGSEA. This CDR3 has 16 amino acids. Trimming at V came to 2 bases and at J to 8 bases, leaving 13 bases not matched to a gene. The DNA read from the CDR3 is TGCAGCGTTGAAACCCGGCTAGCGGGAGCAGGCGGTACG. Translation: CSVETRLAGAGGT. The full-length CDR3 reads as CSVETRLAGAGGTQYF.

This clone was seen more than once but under ten times. The CDR3 extends 3 residues past the end of the read, so its final part is completed from the germline J gene. The chain recombines TRBV5-1 with TRBJ2-7, with 7 positions matching TRBD1. The CDR3 sequence is 14 residues long. Germline V lookup: CDR1 SGHRS, CDR2 YFSETQ. V shed 2 bases and J 4 bases; nucleotides not matched to a gene: 6. CDR3 loop: CASSFGTEIYEQYF. CDR3 DNA, as far as it was read: TGCGCCAGCAGCTTCGGGACAGAGATTTACGAG.

On this clone itself: The read ends 3 residues early relative to the CDR3; the germline J gene fills the gap. The chain uses TRBV2 and TRBJ1-2; no firm D call. Germline V CDR1 and CDR2: SNHLY, FYNNEI. The ends were cut back, 4 bases at V and 5 bases at J, with 11 bases in the middle. The CDR3 loop spans 13 amino acids. The CDR3 region is CASSGPGEYGYTF. The CDR3 bases that were read are TGTGCCAGCAGTGGACCCGGGGAATATGGC.